This TCR beta chain stems from a study of OX40 agonist ivuxolimab in advanced cancers. Overall study results and limits: Relative to CD4+, CD8+ T cells held more expanded clones on average.

Details on this clone: What it binds is unknown.

J lost 4 bases, V lost 5 bases, and 16 bases had no gene match. The CDR3 covers 17 residues. The germline V gene encodes CDR1 PRHDT and CDR2 FYEKMQ (reference sequence). Assay used: immunoSEQ multiplex PCR; TCRdb lists only in-frame clones, some missing. The table includes some 68,000 clones, approximately 80% detected once. The V call is TRBV13, the J call TRBJ2-7, with 8 bases fitting TRBD1. This TCR came from an adult with an advanced solid tumor such as melanoma, head and neck, liver or kidney cancer. The starting material was CD4+ or CD8+ T cells sorted from blood, obtained in a trial of the OX40 agonist ivuxolimab. CDR3 sequence (DNA): TGTGCCAGCAGCCCTTGGACAGGGACGGGGATGACATACGAGCAGTACTTC. It yields the protein CASSPWTGTGMTYEQYF.